The present entry profiles one T cell receptor beta chain with its context. This entry belongs to a study of blood T cell repertoires in COVID-19. Under the authors' procedure: Estimation of nucleated cell counts was performed using reference gene primer amplification. Produced via immunoSEQ multiplex PCR; TCRdb's table is partial and in-frame only. Clone size and the V and J calls come from that table; the DNA yielded D and trimming. Among roughly 380,000 clones listed, roughly 80% were seen once. V shed 3 bases and J 5 bases; nucleotides not matched to a gene: 15. The CDR3 runs to 16 residues. The germline V gene encodes CDR1 GTSNPN and CDR2 SVGIG (reference sequence).

This sequence originates from a human donor with acute or convalescent COVID-19. The donor label of this sample is uncertain. Sequencing was carried out using peripheral blood. J is TRBJ1-2 and V is TRBV30, with 7 nucleotides matching TRBD1. The CDR3 protein is CAWRRTGASYWYGYTF. The CDR3 DNA reads TGTGCCTGGAGGAGGACAGGCGCTTCCTACTGGTATGGCTACACCTTC.